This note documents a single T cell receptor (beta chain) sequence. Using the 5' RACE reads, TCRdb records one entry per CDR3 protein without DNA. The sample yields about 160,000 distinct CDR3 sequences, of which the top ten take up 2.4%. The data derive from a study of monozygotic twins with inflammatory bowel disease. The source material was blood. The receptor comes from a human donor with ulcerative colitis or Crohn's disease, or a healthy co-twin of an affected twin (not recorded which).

The CDR3: CASSFMARADTQYF. The V gene is TRBV7-2, the J gene TRBJ2-3; TCRdb indicates TRBD1, and absent DNA this call remains unverified. There are 14 residues in the CDR3. Germline-derived CDR1 and CDR2 are SGHTA and FQGNSA.